Detailed here is one T cell receptor beta chain. Its antigen is unknown. The CDR3 spans 14 residues. Germline CDR1 reads MNHEY; CDR2 reads SVGAGI. V trimming: 6 bases; J trimming: 5 bases; junction bases outside the gene matches: 6. PCR was performed using 60 Vbeta and 13 Jbeta primers. Some clones are missing from TCRdb's copy, which holds only in-frame ones; the method was immunoSEQ multiplex PCR. The sample lists 110,000 to 150,000 clones, 79% occurring once. These data are taken from a study of cytomegalovirus exposure and HLA in healthy donors. Findings and caveats of the study: Sequencing probably produced one cluster of sequence variants that were highly shared. In a later analysis, at a false discovery rate of 0.05, roughly 18,000 TCR beta sequences were associated with HLA alleles.

Regarding donors, all were healthy bone marrow donors. The clonotype comes from a man between 18 and 35 years old in good health and CMV-seronegative. Sequencing input: PBMCs. This chain connects TRBV6-5 to TRBJ1-4; the match to TRBD1 covers 7 bases. CDR3 sequence: CASRGSTGNEKLFF. As DNA, the CDR3 is TGTGCCAGCAGGGGGTCGACAGGGAATGAAAAACTGTTTTTT.